Here is one T cell receptor beta chain with its context. What it binds is not known. Then a second PCR, running roughly 7 to 12 cycles, was carried out with a sample-barcoded 5' primer and a J-beta primer mix. Every molecule of cDNA carried a tag from a template-switch adaptor with 12 random nucleotides. All samples yielded 2.5 million or more CDR3-containing paired-end reads. TCRdb redid the calling of the 5' RACE reads with MiXCR, one entry per CDR3 protein. The sample consists of about 720,000 distinct CDR3 sequences, 22% of them appearing once. Germline V CDR1 and CDR2: SEHNR, FQNEAQ (reference sequence). This CDR3 is built from 16 residues. This sample stems from a study of blood T cells in healthy people across ages. Overall study findings and caveats: Estimated diversity across one million T cells was deemed an underestimate. Across the age range, TCR beta diversity per million T cells fell in a roughly linear way.

This chain connects TRBV7-9 to TRBJ2-5, with 11 bases lining up with TRBD2. The J call is doubtful: the DNA matches TRBJ2-1 better. What was sequenced was blood. The clonotype was recovered from a man between 65 and 85 years old in good health. CDR3 region: CASSSKWASGGNEQFF. Here the CDR3 DNA reads TGTGCCAGCAGCTCTAAGTGGGCTAGCGGGGGGAATGAGCAGTTCTTC.